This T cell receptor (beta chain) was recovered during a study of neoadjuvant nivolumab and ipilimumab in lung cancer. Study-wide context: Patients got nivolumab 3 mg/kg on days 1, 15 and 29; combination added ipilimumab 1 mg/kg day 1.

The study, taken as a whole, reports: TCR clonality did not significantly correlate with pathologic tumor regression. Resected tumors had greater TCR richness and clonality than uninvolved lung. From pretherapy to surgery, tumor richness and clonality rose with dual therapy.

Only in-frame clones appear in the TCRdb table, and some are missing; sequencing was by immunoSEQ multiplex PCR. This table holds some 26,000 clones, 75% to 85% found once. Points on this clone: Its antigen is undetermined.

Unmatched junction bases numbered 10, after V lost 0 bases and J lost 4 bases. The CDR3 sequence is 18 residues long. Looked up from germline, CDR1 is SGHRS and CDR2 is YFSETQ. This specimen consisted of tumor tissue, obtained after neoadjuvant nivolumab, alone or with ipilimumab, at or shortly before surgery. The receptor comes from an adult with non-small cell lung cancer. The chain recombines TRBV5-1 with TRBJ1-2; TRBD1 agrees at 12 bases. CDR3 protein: CASSLEGTGGASLYGYTF. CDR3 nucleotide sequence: TGCGCCAGCAGCTTGGAAGGGACAGGGGGCGCCTCTCTCTATGGCTACACCTTC. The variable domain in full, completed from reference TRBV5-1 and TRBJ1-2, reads KAGVTQTPRYLIKTRGQQVTLSCSPISGHRSVSWYQQTPGQGLQFLFEYFSETQRNKGNFPGRFSGRQFSNSRSEMNVSTLELGDSALYLCASSLEGTGGASLYGYTFGSGTRLTVV.